Below, 24 T cell receptor beta chains from the same sample are listed, as sequenced in a study of technical replicates of blood from several donors. Here immunoSEQ multiplex PCR was the method, and the copy in TCRdb shows in-frame clones only, minus some. The data show tens of thousands of clones, 92% seen once. The sample consisted of T cells isolated from PBMCs. Receptor source: a human donor in good health.

V usage is TRBV10-1 and J usage is TRBJ2-1, with D perhaps TRBD1 (5 bases). The CDR3 covers 13 residues. Germline lookup yields CDR1 WNHNN and CDR2 SYGVQD (reference sequence). V was trimmed by 4 bases and J by 5 bases, leaving 9 bases between them. Written as DNA, the CDR3 is TGCGCCAGCAGTGTTACCAGGGACAATGAGCAGTTCTTC. It translates to CASSVTRDNEQFF.

The chain uses TRBV29-1 and TRBJ1-2; weak D call: TRBD1 (5 bases). CDR3 length equals 13 residues. Germline CDR1 SQVTM, CDR2 ANQGSEA. The V and J ends lost 3 bases and 3 bases respectively, with 11 bases between them. The CDR3 nucleotides read TGCAGCGTTGATCATCAGGGATACTATGGCTACACCTTC. This sequence encodes CSVDHQGYYGYTF.

The CDR3 DNA reads as TGCGCCAGCAGTGGACAGGGAGTCGGCGAGACCCAGTACTTC. Translating it yields CASSGQGVGETQYF. The chain recombines TRBV5-1 with TRBJ2-5; 8 bases agree with TRBD1. Germline V gives CDR1 SGHRS, CDR2 YFSETQ. V lost 5 bases to trimming and J lost 5 bases; unmatched junction nucleotides: 8. There are 14 residues in the CDR3. Together with reference TRBV5-1 and TRBJ2-5, the CDR3 gives the full variable domain: KAGVTQTPRYLIKTRGQQVTLSCSPISGHRSVSWYQQTPGQGLQFLFEYFSETQRNKGNFPGRFSGRQFSNSRSEMNVSTLELGDSALYLCASSGQGVGETQYFGPGTRLLVL.

V usage is TRBV2 and J usage is TRBJ2-7, with TRBD2 matching over 7 bases. The CDR3 extends over 14 amino acids. V shed 3 bases, J shed 1 base, and the junction held 3 bases outside the gene matches. Germline CDR1 is SNHLY and CDR2 is FYNNEI. The CDR3 bases are TGTGCCAGCAGTGAGCAGGGAGGGTCCTACGAGCAGTACTTC. This gives the protein CASSEQGGSYEQYF. Full variable domain (remainder filled in from reference TRBV2 and TRBJ2-7): EPEVTQTPSHQVTQMGQEVILRCVPISNHLYFYWYRQILGQKVEFLVSFYNNEISEKSEIFDDQFSVERPDGSNFTLKIRSTKLEDSAMYFCASSEQGGSYEQYFGPGTRLTVT.

The chain recombines TRBV19 with TRBJ2-5; TRBD2 matches 11 bases. Per germline, CDR1 LNHDA and CDR2 SQIVND (reference sequence). The CDR3 consists of 14 residues. With V trimmed by 10 bases and J by 5 bases, 9 bases remained unmatched. The chain's CDR3 is CATAKLAGVETQYF. The CDR3 nucleotides read TGTGCCACAGCGAAACTAGCGGGAGTCGAGACCCAGTACTTC.

The chain joins TRBV19 to TRBJ1-2, with 8 bases that match TRBD1. The CDR3 covers 13 residues. J was trimmed by 8 bases and V by 5 bases; bases with no gene match: 7. Germline-derived CDR1 and CDR2 are LNHDA and SQIVND (reference sequence). CDR3 amino acids: CASSFGTGWGYTF. The CDR3 region has the DNA TGTGCCAGTAGTTTTGGGACAGGATGGGGCTACACCTTC.

The chain joins TRBV7-8 to TRBJ2-1; the match to TRBD1 covers 12 bases. CDR1 SGHVS and CDR2 FQNEAQ come from the germline V gene. The CDR3 sequence is 17 residues long. V was pared by 0 bases and J by 12 bases, with 12 bases of the junction left unmatched. As DNA, the CDR3 is TGTGCCAGCAGCTTAGCGGCCCTAGGGACAGGGGGCACGGGGCAGTTCTTC. It translates to CASSLAALGTGGTGQFF.

The genes are TRBV23-1 and TRBJ2-7; possibly TRBD2 for D (5 bases). TRBV23-1 is identified as an open reading frame with a role that is uncertain. This CDR3 is 12 amino acids long. The germline V and J ends were trimmed by 6 bases and 5 bases, with 11 bases remaining between them. CDR3 region: CASSRSEDEQYF. The CDR3 DNA reads as TGCGCCAGCAGCCGTAGCGAGGACGAGCAGTACTTC.

The chain carries TRBV5-4 and TRBJ2-1, with 7 bases aligning to TRBD1. The junction had 10 bases not matched to a gene; V was cut back by 4 bases and J by 3 bases. This CDR3 is 16 amino acids long. Germline CDR1 and CDR2: SGHNT and YYREEE (reference sequence). CDR3 amino acids: CASSPRDSGRYNEQFF. As DNA, the CDR3 is TGTGCCAGCAGCCCCCGGGACAGTGGTCGCTACAATGAGCAGTTCTTC.

Note on this clone: The CDR3 does not close with the conserved phenylalanine or tryptophan, likely indicating a read error. The limits of the CDR3 on the DNA are not certain, so only TCRdb's listed CDR3 is given. The rearrangement links TRBV7-9 to TRBJ1-2; the table's D call of TRBD1 was not tested on the DNA. The CDR3 length equals 13 residues, ends included. Germline CDR1 SEHNR, CDR2 FQNEAQ (reference sequence). The CDR3: CASSFLGQGDLVC.

The CDR3 sequence is CASSEVRTGGYTF. In nucleotides, the CDR3 is TGCGCCAGCAGTGAGGTCAGGACAGGTGGCTACACCTTC. The chain combines TRBV10-2 with TRBJ1-2; 7 nucleotides line up with TRBD1. CDR3 length equals 13 residues. V lost 2 bases and J lost 7; bases outside the gene matches: 4. From germline, CDR1 is WSHSY and CDR2 SAAADI.

V and J are TRBV7-9 and TRBJ2-2, with D perhaps TRBD1 (5 bases). V shed 1 base and J shed 4 bases, with 10 bases lying between them. The CDR3 has 15 amino acids. Germline CDR1 and CDR2: SEHNR and FQNEAQ (reference sequence). In DNA, the CDR3 is TGTGCCAGCAGCTTAGGGCAGGGCCTCACCGGGGAGCTGTTTTTT. It is translated as CASSLGQGLTGELFF.

The chain joins TRBV6-1 to TRBJ2-1; 11 nucleotides match TRBD1. This CDR3 is built from 17 residues. The V and J ends lost 2 bases and 3 bases, in that order; junction bases with no gene match: 6. Germline-derived CDR1 and CDR2 are MNHNS and SASEGT. The CDR3 sequence is CASSEITGQGGYNEQFF. The CDR3 DNA reads TGTGCCAGCAGTGAAATAACGGGACAGGGGGGCTACAATGAGCAGTTCTTC.

The chain carries TRBV28 and TRBJ2-7, with 9 positions matching TRBD2. The V segment lost 3 bases and the J segment 7 bases; nucleotides outside the gene matches: 7. The CDR3 length is 14 residues. Germline CDR1 MDHEN, CDR2 SYDVKM. The CDR3 spells CASSFSGGPREQYF. Written as DNA, the CDR3 is TGTGCCAGCAGTTTTAGCGGGGGCCCCCGGGAGCAGTACTTC.

The chain links TRBV6-5 to TRBJ2-1, with 8 bases identical to TRBD2. From germline, CDR1 is MNHEY and CDR2 SVGAGI. There are 12 residues in the CDR3. Germline trimming cut 7 bases from V and 9 bases from J; bases unmatched to any gene: 5. The CDR3 DNA reads TGTGCCAGCATGGGACTAGACGGTGAGCAGTTCTTC. It specifies CASMGLDGEQFF.

V gene TRBV30 combines with J gene TRBJ2-3, with a weak D call TRBD2 (6 bases). Trimming removed 6 bases at V and 2 bases at J, with 15 bases between. The CDR3 consists of 14 residues. Germline V gene lookup returns CDR1 GTSNPN and CDR2 SVGIG (reference sequence). The CDR3 nucleotides read TGTGCCTGTTCTACTAGCACTATCACAGATACGCAGTATTTT. Encoded protein: CACSTSTITDTQYF.

This clone was found a few times. V is TRBV4-2 and J is TRBJ2-2; 11 nucleotides agree with TRBD2. The CDR3 extends over 17 amino acids. Germline V CDR1 and CDR2: LGHNA, YNFKEQ. Unmatched junction bases numbered 8, after V lost 0 bases and J lost 8 bases. The CDR3 DNA reads as TGTGCCAGCAGCCAAGATAATCTAGCGGGGGGAGTTGGGGAGCTGTTTTTT. As protein: CASSQDNLAGGVGELFF.

The V call is TRBV19, the J call TRBJ1-5; no clear D gene. Trimming took 5 bases from V and 4 from J, leaving 9 bases between them. This CDR3 is built from 13 residues. Germline assignment: CDR1 LNHDA and CDR2 SQIVND (reference sequence). The CDR3 reads CASSYGQNQPQHF. The CDR3 DNA reads TGTGCCAGTAGTTATGGGCAAAATCAGCCCCAGCATTTT.

The genes are TRBV4-1 and TRBJ1-2; 7 bases line up with TRBD1. The V segment lost 1 base and the J segment 5 bases; nucleotides outside the gene matches: 7. Germline assignment: CDR1 MGHRA and CDR2 YSYEKL. This CDR3 contains 15 residues. The CDR3 DNA follows: TGCGCCAGCAGCCAAGTGGCAGGGGGAGGTTATGGCTACACCTTC. Translation: CASSQVAGGGYGYTF.

The chain employs TRBV30 and TRBJ2-7; 7 bases line up with TRBD1. The CDR3 length is 15 residues. Trimming removed 1 base from V and 7 bases from J; junction bases left unmatched: 13. Germline loops: CDR1 GTSNPN, CDR2 SVGIG (reference sequence). The CDR3 nucleotides are TGTGCCTGGAGTGGAGGGGGCGTGGGTGTACGGGAGCAGTACTTC. Translation: CAWSGGGVGVREQYF. Supplemented by reference TRBV30 and TRBJ2-7, the full variable domain reads SQTIHQWPATLVQPVGSPLSLECTVEGTSNPNLYWYRQAAGRGLQLLFYSVGIGQISSEVPQNLSASRPQDRQFILSSKKLLLSDSGFYLCAWSGGGVGVREQYFGPGTRLTVT.

The chain combines TRBV29-1 with TRBJ2-3; 7 bases agree with TRBD2. V was clipped by 6 bases and J by 4 bases; unmatched bases: 25. Germline values: CDR1 SQVTM, CDR2 ANQGSEA. The CDR3 covers 19 residues. The CDR3 nucleotides are TGCAGCGTGATCCCACGGACCAGCGGGACGGTGGGTGTCGCAGATACGCAGTATTTT. It yields the protein CSVIPRTSGTVGVADTQYF.

The chain carries TRBV19 and TRBJ2-1; TRBD2 matches 9 bases. After removal of 5 bases from V and 3 bases from J, the junction contained 5 bases not matched to a gene. Germline V CDR1 and CDR2: LNHDA, SQIVND (reference sequence). The CDR3 consists of 15 residues. In DNA, the CDR3 is TGTGCCAGTAGTTATTATAGCGGGGGCTACAATGAGCAGTTCTTC. Translation: CASSYYSGGYNEQFF.

The gene calls are TRBV9 and TRBJ2-3, with 7 bases aligning to TRBD2. The germline gives CDR1 SGDLS, CDR2 YYNGEE. The CDR3 sequence is 15 residues long. Germline trimming cut 3 bases from V and 7 bases from J; bases unmatched to any gene: 11. CDR3 sequence (DNA): TGTGCCAGCAGCGACAAAAAGCGGGACCCAAATACGCAGTATTTT. Residues: CASSDKKRDPNTQYF.

The genes are TRBV7-9 and TRBJ2-7, with D tentatively TRBD1 (6 bases). CDR1 and CDR2 (germline): SEHNR, FQNEAQ (reference sequence). Deletions cut 4 bases from V and 6 bases from J, with 16 bases between. This CDR3 comprises 14 residues. The DNA for the CDR3 is TGTGCCAGCAGCTATAAAACAGGGTTCGGCGAGCAGTACTTC. This sequence encodes CASSYKTGFGEQYF.